Below, 20 T cell receptor beta chains from the same sample are listed, as sequenced in a study of identifying expanded T cells in peripheral blood. Some clones are missing from TCRdb's copy, which holds only in-frame ones; the method was immunoSEQ multiplex PCR. The table includes about 78,000 clones, around 90% detected once. The sample was blood. These receptor sequences come from a person aged 18 to 69 in good health.

This chain links TRBV5-6 with TRBJ2-5, with TRBD2 matching 9 bases. Germline-derived CDR1 and CDR2 are SGHDT and YYEEEE. CDR3 size: 13 residues. V trimming: 5 bases; J trimming: 6 bases; junction bases outside the gene matches: 5. CDR3 coding DNA: TGTGCCAGCAGAGGCGGGGGGGCCCAGACCCAGTACTTC. Its translation: CASRGGGAQTQYF.

The chain recombines TRBV4-3 with TRBJ2-4; D is uncertain. The V gene's germline CDR1 is LGHNA and CDR2 YSLEER. The CDR3 runs to 14 residues. V lost 3 bases and J 3 bases, leaving 9 bases between the germline ends. DNA for the CDR3: TGCGCCAGCAGCCAGTTAGCCGACAAAAACATTCAGTACTTC. It codes for CASSQLADKNIQYF.

This chain joins TRBV6-5 and TRBJ2-3; unclear D gene. This CDR3 is built from 14 residues. Germline V gene lookup returns CDR1 MNHEY and CDR2 SVGAGI. V was shortened by 0 bases and J by 6 bases, with 10 bases between the two germline ends. CDR3 DNA sequence: TGTGCCAGCAGTTACTCGGGCAGATGGGATACGCAGTATTTT. It codes for CASSYSGRWDTQYF.

This rearrangement joins TRBV6-5 to TRBJ2-3; D is ambiguous. Trimming stripped 7 bases from V and 4 bases from J, with 15 bases between. The length of the CDR3 is 14 residues. Germline V gene sequence: CDR1 MNHEY, CDR2 SVGAGI. The CDR3 sequence: CASNPTTFADTQYF. The CDR3, as DNA: TGTGCCAGCAACCCGACAACGTTCGCAGATACGCAGTATTTT.

This chain joins TRBV5-4 and TRBJ2-3; TRBD2 agrees at 10 bases. Germline V gene sequence: CDR1 SGHNT, CDR2 YYREEE (reference sequence). The ends lost 3 bases at V and 9 bases at J; junction bases unmatched: 19. This CDR3 has 18 residues. CDR3 residues: CASSWPSTGTSDSVTQYF. CDR3 nucleotides: TGTGCCAGCAGCTGGCCCTCAACCGGGACTAGCGACTCCGTCACGCAGTATTTT.

This chain links TRBV6-5 with TRBJ2-2; TRBD1 might be the D (5 bases). From germline, CDR1 is MNHEY and CDR2 SVGAGI. CDR3 length equals 16 residues. V dropped 2 bases and J dropped 1 base, with 11 bases sitting between them. CDR3 nucleotides: TGTGCCAGCAGTTACGCAGGGAATTTGAACACCGGGGAGCTGTTTTTT. Protein: CASSYAGNLNTGELFF.

The rearrangement uses TRBV4-2 and TRBJ1-4, with D unresolved. This CDR3 has 16 amino acids. Germline lookup yields CDR1 LGHNA and CDR2 YNFKEQ. The V gene lost 1 base and the J gene lost 5 bases, with 14 bases spanning the gap. The CDR3 DNA follows: TGTGCCAGCAGCCAAGTATTCCGGAGGGAAAATGAAAAACTGTTTTTT. Protein: CASSQVFRRENEKLFF.

This clone was picked up one time. The V call is TRBV4-1, the J call TRBJ2-6; 9 bases line up with TRBD2. The CDR3 runs 20 residues. Germline CDR1 is MGHRA and CDR2 is YSYEKL. J gave up 0 bases and V 6 bases, and 15 bases lay outside the gene matches. CDR3 protein: CASSHSGLAPASSGANVLTF. The CDR3 DNA follows: TGCGCCAGCAGTCACAGCGGACTAGCGCCTGCATCCTCTGGGGCCAACGTCCTGACTTTC.

This clone occurred a few times. This chain joins TRBV4-3 and TRBJ2-6; D gene uncertain. Per the germline V gene, CDR1 is LGHNA and CDR2 is YSLEER. The CDR3 is 16 amino acids. Trimming removed 5 bases at V and 0 bases at J, with 11 bases between. DNA of the CDR3: TGCGCCAGCAGCTACGGCGTGGGCTCTGGGGCCAACGTCCTGACTTTC. Translation gives CASSYGVGSGANVLTF.

The gene calls are TRBV29-1 and TRBJ2-5; D possibly corresponds to TRBD2 (5 bases). This CDR3 is built from 12 residues. Looked up from germline, CDR1 is SQVTM and CDR2 is ANQGSEA. V lost 3 bases and J 4 bases, leaving 9 bases between the germline ends. CDR3 region: CSVERAGETQYF. The CDR3 coding sequence is TGCAGCGTTGAGAGGGCTGGAGAGACCCAGTACTTC.

The J gene is TRBJ2-5, the V gene TRBV5-5, with no clear D. Germline V CDR1 and CDR2: SGHKS, YYEKEE (reference sequence). The CDR3 length is 13 residues. V lost 0 bases and J 5 bases, leaving 8 bases between the germline ends. The CDR3 region has the DNA TGTGCCAGCAGCTTGGTTACAGTGGAGACCCAGTACTTC. Protein: CASSLVTVETQYF.

This clone was picked up a small number of times. The V and J genes are TRBV5-6 and TRBJ2-5; D is perhaps TRBD2 (5 bases). The germline V gene has CDR1 SGHDT and CDR2 YYEEEE. The CDR3 consists of 14 residues. V dropped 0 bases and J dropped 1 base, with 7 bases sitting between them. CDR3 region: CASSLDGVQETQYF. Here the CDR3 DNA reads TGTGCCAGCAGCTTGGACGGGGTCCAAGAGACCCAGTACTTC.

The V and J genes are TRBV18 and TRBJ1-1, with D possibly being TRBD1 (6 bases). Between the trimmed V and J ends, which lost 3 bases and 4 bases, there was a span of 12 bases. CDR3 length equals 14 residues. Germline values: CDR1 KGHSH, CDR2 LQKENI. The CDR3 protein is CASSPQEGGTEAFF. In nucleotides, the CDR3 is TGTGCCAGCTCACCCCAGGAGGGGGGCACTGAAGCTTTCTTT.

The chain uses TRBV19 and TRBJ2-3; TRBD2 matches at 14 bases. Germline V lookup: CDR1 LNHDA, CDR2 SQIVND (reference sequence). The CDR3 loop spans 14 amino acids. With V trimmed by 9 bases and J by 5 bases, 4 bases remained unmatched. CDR3 protein: CASEGLAGGDTQYF. The CDR3 DNA reads TGTGCCAGCGAAGGACTAGCGGGGGGAGATACGCAGTATTTT.

V and J are TRBV15 and TRBJ2-3; no clear D gene. Germline V gene sequence: CDR1 LNHNV, CDR2 YYDKDF (reference sequence). The CDR3 consists of 13 residues. Trimming removed 0 bases from V and 4 bases from J, with 5 bases in between. CDR3 residues: CATSREGPDTQYF. DNA for the CDR3: TGTGCCACCAGCAGAGAGGGCCCAGATACGCAGTATTTT. Drawing the rest from reference TRBV15 and TRBJ2-3, the complete variable domain is DAMVIQNPRYQVTQFGKPVTLSCSQTLNHNVMYWYQQKSSQAPKLLFHYYDKDFNNEADTPDNFQSRRPNTSFCFLDIRSPGLGDTAMYLCATSREGPDTQYFGPGTRLTVL.

The genes are TRBV2 and TRBJ1-1; D remains ambiguous. V was trimmed by 2 bases and J by 3 bases, leaving 10 bases between them. CDR1 and CDR2 from the germline V gene are SNHLY and FYNNEI. CDR3 length equals 14 residues. CDR3 bases: TGTGCCAGCAGTGAATGGACTCTCGACACTGAAGCTTTCTTT. Protein sequence: CASSEWTLDTEAFF.

This chain uses TRBV29-1 with TRBJ2-6; 14 nucleotides agree with TRBD2. J was trimmed by 1 base and V by 0 bases; bases with no gene match: 8. CDR1 SQVTM and CDR2 ANQGSEA come from the germline V gene. The CDR3 length is 20 residues. The chain's CDR3 is CSVEDRGLAGGFSGANVLTF. The CDR3 nucleotides are TGCAGCGTTGAAGATCGTGGACTAGCGGGGGGTTTTTCTGGGGCCAACGTCCTGACTTTC.

V is TRBV5-6 and J is TRBJ1-3; TRBD1 aligns across 8 bases. The trim removed 5 bases at V and 2 bases at J, leaving 9 bases unmatched. This CDR3 region has 16 residues. Per germline, CDR1 SGHDT and CDR2 YYEEEE. As DNA, the CDR3 is TGTGCCAGCAGGCAAACAGGGGGAAAGACTGGAAACACCATATATTTT. Its translation: CASRQTGGKTGNTIYF.

This clone was detected only once. V and J are TRBV27 and TRBJ2-7; 8 nucleotides align to TRBD1. The trim removed 5 bases at V and 0 bases at J, leaving 21 bases unmatched. Germline V gene sequence: CDR1 MNHEY, CDR2 SMNVEV (reference sequence). The CDR3 consists of 20 residues. This chain's CDR3 is CASSPHSVGQGPYSSYEQYF. DNA for the CDR3: TGTGCCAGCAGTCCTCATTCGGTAGGACAGGGTCCTTATAGCTCCTACGAGCAGTACTTC.

The genes are TRBV7-2 and TRBJ1-2; D is undetermined. The germline V and J ends were trimmed by 4 bases and 0 bases, with 18 bases remaining between them. CDR3 size: 17 residues. CDR1 SGHTA and CDR2 FQGNSA come from the germline V gene. The CDR3 DNA reads TGTGCCAGCAGCTATGACGGAACTCCGTTAGCTAACTATGGCTACACCTTC. Translated: CASSYDGTPLANYGYTF.